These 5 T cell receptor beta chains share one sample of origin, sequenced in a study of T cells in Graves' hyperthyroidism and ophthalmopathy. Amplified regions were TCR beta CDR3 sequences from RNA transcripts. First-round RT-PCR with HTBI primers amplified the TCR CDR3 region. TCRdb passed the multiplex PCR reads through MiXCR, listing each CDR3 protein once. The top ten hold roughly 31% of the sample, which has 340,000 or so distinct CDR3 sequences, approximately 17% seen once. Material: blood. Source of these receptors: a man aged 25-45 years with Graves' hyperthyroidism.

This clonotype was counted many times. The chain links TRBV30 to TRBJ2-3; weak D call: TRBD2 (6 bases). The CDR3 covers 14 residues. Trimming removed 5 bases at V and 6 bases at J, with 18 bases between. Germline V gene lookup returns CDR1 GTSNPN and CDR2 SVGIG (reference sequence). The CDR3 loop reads CAWSSTSPLDTQYF. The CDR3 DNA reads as TGTGCCTGGTCCTCAACTAGCCCTTTGGATACGCAGTATTTT.

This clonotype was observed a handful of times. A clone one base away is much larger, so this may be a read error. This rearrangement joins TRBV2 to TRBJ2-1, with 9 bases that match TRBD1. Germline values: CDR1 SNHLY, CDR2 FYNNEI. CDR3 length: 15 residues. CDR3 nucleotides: TGTGCCAGCAGTACCGGACAGGGGCCCTACGATGAGCAGTTCTTC. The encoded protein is CASSTGQGPYDEQFF.

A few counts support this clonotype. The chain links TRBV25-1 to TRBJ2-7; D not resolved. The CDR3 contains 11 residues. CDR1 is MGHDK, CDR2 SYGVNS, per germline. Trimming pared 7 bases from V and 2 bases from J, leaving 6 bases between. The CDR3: CASTETYEQYF. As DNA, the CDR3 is TGTGCCAGCACAGAGACCTACGAGCAGTACTTC.

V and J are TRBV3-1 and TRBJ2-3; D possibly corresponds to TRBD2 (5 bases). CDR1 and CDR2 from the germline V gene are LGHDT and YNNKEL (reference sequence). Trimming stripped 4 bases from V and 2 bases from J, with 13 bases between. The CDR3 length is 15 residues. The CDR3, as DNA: TGTGCCAGCAGCCCTCGGGGATCCCTCACAGATACGCAGTATTTT. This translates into CASSPRGSLTDTQYF.

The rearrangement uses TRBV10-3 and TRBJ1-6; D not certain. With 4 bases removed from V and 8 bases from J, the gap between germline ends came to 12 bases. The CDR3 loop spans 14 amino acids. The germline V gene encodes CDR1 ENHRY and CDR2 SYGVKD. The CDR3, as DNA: TGTGCCATCAGTGGCGGGAGTGGGGATTCACCCCTCCACTTT. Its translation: CAISGGSGDSPLHF.